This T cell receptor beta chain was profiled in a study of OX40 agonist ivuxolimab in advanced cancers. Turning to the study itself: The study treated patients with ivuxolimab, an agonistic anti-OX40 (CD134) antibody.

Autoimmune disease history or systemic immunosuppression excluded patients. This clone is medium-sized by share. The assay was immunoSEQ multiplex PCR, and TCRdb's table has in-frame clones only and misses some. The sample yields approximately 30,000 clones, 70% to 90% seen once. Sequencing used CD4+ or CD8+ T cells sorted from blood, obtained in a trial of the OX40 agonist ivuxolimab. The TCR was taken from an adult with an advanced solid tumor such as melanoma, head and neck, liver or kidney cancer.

In nucleotides, the CDR3 is TGTGCCAGCAGCTTAAGGGATTTCGGCTCCTACGAGCAGTACTTC. This codes for CASSLRDFGSYEQYF. This rearrangement joins TRBV7-9 to TRBJ2-7, with no clear D. The CDR3 length is 15 residues. V gave up 2 bases and J gave up 0 bases, with 11 bases separating them. Germline V gives CDR1 SEHNR, CDR2 FQNEAQ (reference sequence).